Each of the 2 T cell receptor beta chains below was sequenced from the same sample in a study of blood T cell repertoires in COVID-19. Only in-frame clones appear in the TCRdb table, and some are missing; sequencing was by immunoSEQ multiplex PCR. The sample carries around 460,000 clones, around nine tenths recorded once. Input material: peripheral blood. These receptor sequences come from a man younger than 35 with COVID-19, enrolled during active disease.

The chain is built from TRBV4-1 and TRBJ1-2; TRBD1 might be the D (5 bases). The length of the CDR3 is 16 residues. CDR1 is MGHRA, CDR2 YSYEKL, per germline. V was clipped by 0 bases and J by 5 bases, with 16 bases between them. This CDR3 is CASSQDGQGPSYGYTF. In DNA, the CDR3 is TGCGCCAGCAGCCAAGATGGGCAGGGCCCTTCTTATGGCTACACCTTC.

V gene TRBV19 combines with J gene TRBJ2-1; unclear D gene. Trimming cost V 6 bases and J 8 bases, with 14 bases left between them. CDR1 and CDR2 (germline): LNHDA, SQIVND (reference sequence). The length of the CDR3 is 13 residues. The CDR3 loop is CASRPVLHDEQFF. DNA for the CDR3: TGTGCCAGTAGACCGGTCCTTCACGATGAGCAGTTCTTC.